The 3 T cell receptor beta chains in this list originate from one sample, sequenced in a study of blood T cell repertoires in COVID-19. Sequencing was performed with immunoSEQ multiplex PCR; in TCRdb, only in-frame clones are kept and a portion is missing. The sample records fewer than 150,000 clones, approximately 81% being singletons. The sequenced sample was peripheral blood. The receptors were gathered from a woman in her 30s who had recovered from COVID-19.

Only one count was recorded for this clone. The genes are TRBV19 and TRBJ1-2; no definite D call. CDR1 is LNHDA, CDR2 SQIVND, per germline (reference sequence). The CDR3 is 14 residues long. V was trimmed by 2 bases and J by 8 bases, leaving 15 bases between them. In DNA form, the CDR3 reads TGTGCCAGTAGTATACTTTCCACTAGTGACGGCTACACCTTC. It codes for CASSILSTSDGYTF.

The V call is TRBV7-9, the J call TRBJ1-2, with unresolved D. Germline values: CDR1 SEHNR, CDR2 FQNEAQ (reference sequence). The CDR3 loop spans 14 amino acids. Deletions cut 0 bases from V and 5 bases from J, with 10 bases between. The CDR3 DNA is TGTGCCAGCAGCTTAGCAGCTCCGATTTATGGCTACACCTTC. It is translated as CASSLAAPIYGYTF.

V gene TRBV7-8 combines with J gene TRBJ1-2; TRBD1 matches 7 bases. This CDR3 region has 18 residues. The V and J ends lost 2 bases and 2 bases, in that order; junction bases with no gene match: 14. Germline CDR1 reads SGHVS; CDR2 reads FQNEAQ. The CDR3 is CASSLWWRAGGQNYGYTF. CDR3 nucleotides: TGTGCCAGCAGCTTATGGTGGAGGGCAGGGGGTCAGAACTATGGCTACACCTTC.